A selection of T cell receptor beta chains follows, all from one sample in a study of blood T cell repertoires in COVID-19. Libraries were prepared by immunoSEQ multiplex PCR; TCRdb keeps only in-frame clonotypes and omits some of them. The data hold 470,000 or so clones, with roughly 85% observed a single time. Sequencing was done on a sample of PBMCs or T cells enriched from blood (not recorded which). These TCRs come from a woman under 30 with acute COVID-19. Both conserved end residues are part of each CDR3. The D gene is left open where the match is weak. Not every row has a clone size; where given, it reads once, few, many or a size class.

V: TRBV28; D: TRBD2; size: -; J: TRBJ2-1; DNA: TGTGCCAGCAGTTTACCCTTCGGGAGGGCCTACAATGAGCAGTTCTTC; CDR3: CASSLPFGRAYNEQFF
V: TRBV10-3; D: TRBD1; size: few; J: TRBJ1-6; DNA: TGTGCCATCAGTGGGGGACAGCAACTGTTTAATTCACCCCTCCACTTT; CDR3: CAISGGQQLFNSPLHF
V: TRBV7-8; D: -; size: -; J: TRBJ1-6; DNA: TGTGCCAGCAGCTTAAAGAATCCGGGCTCCTATAATTCACCCCTCCACTTT; CDR3: CASSLKNPGSYNSPLHF
V: TRBV9; D: TRBD1; size: -; J: TRBJ2-6; DNA: TGTGCCAGCAGCGACCCCTCAGGGGGCCTCTCTGGGGCCAACGTCCTGACTTTC; CDR3: CASSDPSGGLSGANVLTF
V: TRBV19; D: TRBD1; size: -; J: TRBJ2-3; DNA: TGTGCCAGTAGGGGACAGTCCACAGATACGCAGTATTTT; CDR3: CASRGQSTDTQYF
V: TRBV5-1; D: -; size: -; J: TRBJ1-3; DNA: TGCGCCAGCAGACTCGACAGCTCTGGAAACACCATATATTTT; CDR3: CASRLDSSGNTIYF
V: TRBV2; D: TRBD1; size: once; J: TRBJ1-1; DNA: TGTGCCAGCAGACCGACAGGGAGAGGTTTAGAAAACACTGAAGCTTTCTTT; CDR3: CASRPTGRGLENTEAFF
V: TRBV12-3/TRBV12-4; D: -; size: -; J: TRBJ2-5; DNA: TGTGCCAGCAGTGTCAGACAAGAGACCCAGTACTTC; CDR3: CASSVRQETQYF
V: TRBV18; D: -; size: -; J: TRBJ1-3; DNA: TGTGCCAGCTCACCGTCGGGTGGAGGGGCCCGCGGTGGAAACACCATATATTTT; CDR3: CASSPSGGGARGGNTIYF
V: TRBV19; D: -; size: -; J: TRBJ1-1; DNA: TGTGCCAGTAGTTTGGGACAAAAGAACACTGAAGCTTTCTTT; CDR3: CASSLGQKNTEAFF
V: TRBV9; D: TRBD2; size: -; J: TRBJ2-7; DNA: TGTGCCAGCAGCTCTAGCGGGAGGGCCTACGAGCAGTACTTC; CDR3: CASSSSGRAYEQYF
V: TRBV6-1; D: -; size: -; J: TRBJ2-1; DNA: TGTGCCAGCAGTGAAACCAGCGCGACTGAGCAGTTCTTC; CDR3: CASSETSATEQFF
V: TRBV4-3; D: TRBD1; size: -; J: TRBJ2-7; DNA: TGCGCCAGCAGCCAGGACAGGGGGGCCTACGAGCAGTACTTC; CDR3: CASSQDRGAYEQYF
V: TRBV7-2; D: -; size: -; J: TRBJ1-1; DNA: TGTGCCAGCAGCTTAGCAGCAACACGGGGGTGGTCGTCGGGTACTGAAGCTTTCTTT; CDR3: CASSLAATRGWSSGTEAFF
V: TRBV7-3; D: -; size: -; J: TRBJ2-3; DNA: TGTGCCAGCAGCCGGGCGGGTGAGAGCACAGATACGCAGTATTTT; CDR3: CASSRAGESTDTQYF
V: TRBV4-2; D: -; size: -; J: TRBJ1-5; DNA: TGTGCCAGCAGCGACACAGGGAATGGAGGTAGCATCAATCAGCCCCAGCATTTT; CDR3: CASSDTGNGGSINQPQHF
V: TRBV7-9; D: TRBD1; size: once; J: TRBJ2-2; DNA: TGTGCCAGCAGCTTAATCTGGACAGGGGGGACTACCGGGGAGCTGTTTTTT; CDR3: CASSLIWTGGTTGELFF
V: TRBV11-2; D: TRBD1; size: -; J: TRBJ1-2; DNA: TGTGCCAGCAGCTTAGAGCCCCGGGACAGGGAGAACTATGGCTACACCTTC; CDR3: CASSLEPRDRENYGYTF
V: TRBV4-3; D: TRBD1; size: -; J: TRBJ2-2; DNA: TGCGCCAGCAGCACCAGGACAGGGTGGGGAGCCGGGGAGCTGTTTTTT; CDR3: CASSTRTGWGAGELFF
V: TRBV6-5; D: TRBD1; size: few; J: TRBJ2-7; DNA: TGTGCCAGCAGTTACCAGGGGGACAGGGGGTCCTACGAGCAGTACTTC; CDR3: CASSYQGDRGSYEQYF
V: TRBV5-1; D: TRBD1; size: -; J: TRBJ2-2; DNA: TGCGCCAGCAGCCAAAGAACAGGGGACGGGGAGCTGTTTTTT; CDR3: CASSQRTGDGELFF
V: TRBV2; D: -; size: few; J: TRBJ1-2; DNA: TGTGCCAGCAGCCTCCGACTGAACTATGGCTACACCTTC; CDR3: CASSLRLNYGYTF
V: TRBV19; D: -; size: few; J: TRBJ1-1; DNA: TGTGCCAGTAATTGGCCAGGGGAAACTGAAGCTTTCTTT; CDR3: CASNWPGETEAFF
V: TRBV4-2; D: TRBD1; size: -; J: TRBJ1-1; DNA: TGTGCCAGCAGCCAACAGGGACAGGGGTTCGGTCTTGGCACTGAAGCTTTCTTT; CDR3: CASSQQGQGFGLGTEAFF
V: TRBV1; D: -; size: -; J: TRBJ2-7; DNA: TGCACCAGCAGCCAGGACAACCGGACAGGAGATAACTACGAGCAGTACTTC; CDR3: CTSSQDNRTGDNYEQYF